The T cell receptor beta chain described here comes from a study of T cell responses to AZD1222 COVID-19 vaccine. Overall study findings and caveats: Vaccine-related CD4 TCRs covered spike, predominating at 160-218 and 743-854.

A word on this clone: Its matching antigen is unknown.

This CDR3 has 17 residues. Trimming cost V 0 bases and J 4 bases, with 17 bases left between them. Germline assignment: CDR1 LNHDA and CDR2 SQIVND (reference sequence). TCRdb's table, derived via immunoSEQ multiplex PCR, lists solely in-frame clones and lacks some. Counted here are 150,000 to 200,000 clones, 88% occurring once; the ten biggest clones make up 4.3%. Second-dose groups at about 4 or about 12 weeks were pooled. The sequencing used peripheral blood, collected 28 days after the second AZD1222 dose. The chain combines TRBV19 with TRBJ2-3, with unresolved D. This receptor was identified in an adult who received the AZD1222 COVID-19 vaccine. CDR3 sequence reads: CASSIDPQEPWADTQYF. CDR3 coding DNA: TGTGCCAGTAGTATAGACCCCCAGGAACCTTGGGCAGATACGCAGTATTTT. Full variable domain (outside the CDR3, taken from reference TRBV19 and TRBJ2-3): DGGITQSPKYLFRKEGQNVTLSCEQNLNHDAMYWYRQDPGQGLRLIYYSQIVNDFQKGDIAEGYSVSREKKESFPLTVTSAQKNPTAFYLCASSIDPQEPWADTQYFGPGTRLTVL.